This T cell receptor (beta chain) was retrieved from a study of Ad26.COV2.S vaccination and SARS-CoV-2 variants. General study findings and limits: Substantial breadth was reportedly displayed by spike-specific CD8+ and CD4+ T cell responses after vaccination. Placebo recipients trailed vaccine recipients in spike-specific TCR breadth.

Profiled with immunoSEQ multiplex PCR; TCRdb holds only in-frame clones, not every one. The sample gives more than 400,000 clones, over 80% of which show up once; about 1.7% is in the top ten. With respect to this clone: As yet, its antigen is unknown.

Treatment in this sample: over 15 received Ad26.COV2.S at low or high dose, single or two shots; about 5 received placebo; per-sample allocation not given. Day 63 after the first injection of vaccine or placebo was the sampling time. Based in Boston, the donor was an adult of 18-55 years. The receptor comes from a person between 18 and 59 years old who received the Ad26.COV2.S COVID-19 vaccine or a placebo. The sample in question was peripheral blood, obtained in a trial of Ad26.COV2.S vaccine versus placebo.

The CDR3 protein is CASRPSQGIDGYTF. DNA of the CDR3: TGTGCCAGTAGGCCATCGCAGGGTATTGATGGCTACACCTTC. J is TRBJ1-2 and V is TRBV19; weak D call: TRBD1 (5 bases). The CDR3 is 14 amino acids. Germline values: CDR1 LNHDA, CDR2 SQIVND (reference sequence). With 6 bases removed from V and 6 bases from J, the gap between germline ends came to 17 bases.